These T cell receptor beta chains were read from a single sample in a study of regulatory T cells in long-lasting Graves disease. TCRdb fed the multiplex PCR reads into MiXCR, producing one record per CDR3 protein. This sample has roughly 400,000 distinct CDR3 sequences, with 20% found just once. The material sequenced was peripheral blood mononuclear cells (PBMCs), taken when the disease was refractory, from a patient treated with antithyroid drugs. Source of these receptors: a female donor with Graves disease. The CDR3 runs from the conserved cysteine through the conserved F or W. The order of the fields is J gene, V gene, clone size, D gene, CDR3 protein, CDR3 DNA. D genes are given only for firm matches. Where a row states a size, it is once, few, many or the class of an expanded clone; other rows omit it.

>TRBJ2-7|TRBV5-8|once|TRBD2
CASSVPGLAAEQYF
TGTGCCAGCAGCGTACCGGGACTAGCGGCCGAGCAGTACTTC
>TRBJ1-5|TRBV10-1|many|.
CASMSIGRDSNQPQHF
TGCGCCAGCATGTCTATCGGACGGGACAGCAATCAGCCCCAGCATTTT
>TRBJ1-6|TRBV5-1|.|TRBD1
CASSEDMDRQWPLHF
TGCGCCAGCAGCGAAGACATGGACAGGCAGTGGCCCCTCCACTTT
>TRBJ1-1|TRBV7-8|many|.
CASSLEAMGSTEAFF
TGTGCCAGCAGCTTAGAGGCGATGGGGAGCACTGAAGCTTTCTTT
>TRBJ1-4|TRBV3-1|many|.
CASSLGQLNEKLFF
TGTGCCAGCAGCCTCGGACAGCTTAATGAAAAACTGTTTTTT
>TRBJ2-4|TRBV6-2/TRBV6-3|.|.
CASSLYPEGNIQYF
TGTGCCAGCAGCCTATACCCTGAGGGAAACATTCAGTACTTC
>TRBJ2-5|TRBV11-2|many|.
CASSFGGGPGVTQYF
TGTGCCAGCAGCTTCGGGGGAGGGCCAGGGGTGACCCAGTACTTC
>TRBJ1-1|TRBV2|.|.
CASSETRVTNTEAFF
TGTGCCAGCAGTGAAACTAGGGTGACCAACACTGAAGCTTTCTTT
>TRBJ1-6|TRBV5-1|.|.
CASSLEWGSYNSPLHF
TGCGCCAGCAGCTTGGAGTGGGGTTCCTATAATTCACCCCTCCACTTT
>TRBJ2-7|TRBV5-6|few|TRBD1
CASSLGRTGFPYEQYF
TGTGCCAGCAGCTTGGGGCGGACAGGGTTTCCCTACGAGCAGTACTTC
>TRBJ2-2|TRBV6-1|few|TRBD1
CASSALQGANTGELFF
TGTGCCAGCAGTGCACTACAGGGGGCCAACACCGGGGAGCTGTTTTTT
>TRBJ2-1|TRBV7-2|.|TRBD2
CASSLGLAGTYNEQFF
TGTGCCAGCAGCTTAGGACTAGCGGGGACCTACAATGAGCAGTTCTTC
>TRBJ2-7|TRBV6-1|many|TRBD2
CASSEGGLAGLYEQYF
TGTGCCAGCAGTGAAGGGGGTCTAGCGGGCCTCTACGAGCAGTACTTC
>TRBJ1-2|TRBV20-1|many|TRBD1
CSARDRDREGYGYTF
TGCAGTGCTAGAGACCGGGACAGGGAGGGCTATGGCTACACCTTC
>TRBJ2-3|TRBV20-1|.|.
CSARAGTEIQQYF
TGCAGTGCTAGAGCCGGGACTGAGATACAACAGTATTTT
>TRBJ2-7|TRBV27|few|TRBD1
CASSGPDRVYEQYF
TGTGCCAGCAGTGGACCGGACAGGGTTTACGAGCAGTACTTC
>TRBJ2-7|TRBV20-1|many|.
CSAFERYEQYF
TGCAGTGCCTTTGAACGATACGAGCAGTACTTC
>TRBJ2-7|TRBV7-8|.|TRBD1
CASSLDGNRGSEQYF
TGTGCCAGCAGCTTAGATGGTAACAGGGGGAGCGAGCAGTACTTC
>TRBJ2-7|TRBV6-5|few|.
CASSYAPGLSHEQYF
TGTGCCAGCAGTTACGCGCCCGGGCTGTCCCACGAGCAGTACTTC
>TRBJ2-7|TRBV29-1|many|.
CSVEDPGWPQDEQYF
TGCAGCGTTGAAGATCCCGGCTGGCCTCAAGACGAGCAGTACTTC
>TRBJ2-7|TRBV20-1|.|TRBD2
CSAGLAASYEQYF
TGCAGTGCCGGACTAGCGGCCTCCTACGAGCAGTACTTC
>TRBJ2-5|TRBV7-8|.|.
CASTLAGLWETQYF
TGTGCCAGCACCCTGGCCGGCCTCTGGGAGACCCAGTACTTC
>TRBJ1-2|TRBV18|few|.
CASSPPNRAYGYTF
TGTGCCAGCTCACCACCGAACAGAGCCTATGGCTACACCTTC
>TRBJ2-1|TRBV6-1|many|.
CASSEVQGLLGNEQFF
TGTGCCAGCAGTGAGGTGCAGGGGCTGCTAGGCAATGAGCAGTTCTTC
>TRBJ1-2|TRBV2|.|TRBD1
CASTGQGAANYGYTF
TGTGCCAGCACCGGACAGGGGGCGGCTAACTATGGCTACACCTTC
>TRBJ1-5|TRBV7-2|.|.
CASSVQGTNQPQHF
TGTGCCAGCAGCGTACAGGGTACGAATCAGCCCCAGCATTTT
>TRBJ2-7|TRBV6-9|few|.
CASSYSNSVSAYEQYF
TGTGCCAGCAGTTACTCGAATTCGGTTAGCGCCTACGAGCAGTACTTC
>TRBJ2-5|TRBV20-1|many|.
CSASPLVGPTQYF
TGCAGTGCTAGCCCCCTTGTCGGCCCGACCCAGTACTTC
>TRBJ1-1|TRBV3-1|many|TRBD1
CASSRSTGARTEAFF
TGTGCCAGCAGCCGAAGCACAGGGGCGCGGACTGAAGCTTTCTTT
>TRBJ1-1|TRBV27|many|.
CASSSLTRYTEAFF
TGTGCCAGCAGTTCCCTGACACGTTACACTGAAGCTTTCTTT
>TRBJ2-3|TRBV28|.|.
CASSFPGGPLTDTQYF
TGTGCCAGCAGCTTTCCAGGCGGTCCGCTAACAGATACGCAGTATTTT
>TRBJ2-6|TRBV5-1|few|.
CASSLKSVAGQGINLRGANVLTF
TGCGCCAGCAGCTTGAAGTCCGTGGCGGGCCAGGGGATTAATCTGAGAGGGGCCAACGTCCTGACTTTC
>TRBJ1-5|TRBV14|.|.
CASRLTVTGNQPQHF
TGTGCCAGCAGACTGACAGTGACCGGCAATCAGCCCCAGCATTTT